The entry below describes one T cell receptor (beta chain). The antigen is not known. These data originate in a study of CD8 T cells in Susac syndrome. Whole-study findings and limits: In its TCR sequencing and HLA analysis, the study acknowledged that the number of individuals was relatively small.

cDNA came from approximately 0.5 to 1 ug RNA primed by random hexamers. Coverage of TCR beta CDR3 amplification by immunoSEQ multiplex PCR extended to 54 Vbeta and 13 Jbeta. TCRdb itself ran the immunoSEQ multiplex PCR reads through MiXCR, one entry per CDR3 protein. Counted here are roughly 120,000 distinct CDR3 sequences, about 93% occurring once; the ten biggest clones make up over 0.07%. This CDR3 is built from 17 residues. Germline assignment: CDR1 SGHTA and CDR2 FQGNSA. V shed 2 bases, J shed 5 bases, and the junction held 10 bases outside the gene matches. Controls were healthy donors chosen to match patients in age and sex. FACS enriched CD8+ TEMRA cells, while bulk CD8+ and CD4+ were negatively isolated.

The sequence came from a human donor in good health. The gene calls are TRBV7-2 and TRBJ2-5; TRBD2 matches at 11 bases. The sample consisted of CD4+ T cells from PBMCs. Written as DNA, the CDR3 is TGTGCCAGCAGCTTAAGGCTCCTAGCGGGAGGAGGGGAGACCCAGTACTTC. Its protein product is CASSLRLLAGGGETQYF. The full variable domain, in which reference TRBV7-2 and TRBJ2-5 provide the parts outside the CDR3, is GAGVSQSPSNKVTEKGKDVELRCDPISGHTALYWYRQSLGQGLEFLIYFQGNSAPDKSGLPSDRFSAERTGGSVSTLTIQRTQQEDSAVYLCASSLRLLAGGGETQYFGPGTRLLVL.